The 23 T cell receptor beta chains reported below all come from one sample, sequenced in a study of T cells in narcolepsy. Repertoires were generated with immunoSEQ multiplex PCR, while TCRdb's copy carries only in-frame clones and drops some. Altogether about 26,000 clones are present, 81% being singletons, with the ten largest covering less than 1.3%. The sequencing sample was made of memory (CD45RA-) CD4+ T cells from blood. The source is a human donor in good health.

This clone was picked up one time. In DNA, the CDR3 is TGTGCCAGCAGCTTTGGTCGGAGCTCCTACGAGCAGTACTTC. It yields the protein CASSFGRSSYEQYF. The rearrangement joins TRBV5-4 to TRBJ2-7; D remains unclear. Between the trimmed V and J ends, which lost 2 bases and 0 bases, there was a span of 9 bases. The CDR3 runs to 14 residues. Germline CDR1 reads SGHNT; CDR2 reads YYREEE (reference sequence).

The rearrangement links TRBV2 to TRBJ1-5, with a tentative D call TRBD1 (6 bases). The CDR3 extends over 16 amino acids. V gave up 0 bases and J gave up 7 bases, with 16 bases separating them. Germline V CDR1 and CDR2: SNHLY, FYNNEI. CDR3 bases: TGTGCCAGCAGTGAAGCGTTTGGGGGGCTCGGCCAGCCCCAGCATTTT. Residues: CASSEAFGGLGQPQHF. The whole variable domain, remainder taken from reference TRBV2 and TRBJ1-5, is EPEVTQTPSHQVTQMGQEVILRCVPISNHLYFYWYRQILGQKVEFLVSFYNNEISEKSEIFDDQFSVERPDGSNFTLKIRSTKLEDSAMYFCASSEAFGGLGQPQHFGDGTRLSIL.

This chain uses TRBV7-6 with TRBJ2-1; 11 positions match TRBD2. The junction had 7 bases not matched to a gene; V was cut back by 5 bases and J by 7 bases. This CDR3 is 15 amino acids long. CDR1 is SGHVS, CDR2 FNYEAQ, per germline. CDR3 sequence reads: CASSPSGLAVNEQFF. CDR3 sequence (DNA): TGTGCCAGCAGCCCGTCGGGACTAGCGGTAAATGAGCAGTTCTTC. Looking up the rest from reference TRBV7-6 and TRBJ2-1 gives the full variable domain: GAGVSQSPRYKVTKRGQDVALRCDPISGHVSLYWYRQALGQGPEFLTYFNYEAQQDKSGLPNDRFSAERPEGSISTLTIQRTEQRDSAMYRCASSPSGLAVNEQFFGPGTRLTVL.

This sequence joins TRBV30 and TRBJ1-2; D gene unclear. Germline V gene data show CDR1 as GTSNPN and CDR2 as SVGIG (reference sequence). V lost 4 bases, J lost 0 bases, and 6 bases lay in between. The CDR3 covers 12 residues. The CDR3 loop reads CAWTTTNYGYTF. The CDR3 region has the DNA TGTGCCTGGACAACAACTAACTATGGCTACACCTTC.

CDR3 in amino acids: CAWSGRTSGKALKTQYF. CDR3 DNA: TGTGCCTGGAGCGGGAGGACTAGCGGGAAGGCGCTCAAGACCCAGTACTTC. This rearrangement joins TRBV30 to TRBJ2-5; the match to TRBD2 covers 12 bases. The V gene end was trimmed by 3 bases and the J gene end by 6 bases; junction bases not matched to a gene: 14. Looked up from germline, CDR1 is GTSNPN and CDR2 is SVGIG (reference sequence). The CDR3 has 17 residues.

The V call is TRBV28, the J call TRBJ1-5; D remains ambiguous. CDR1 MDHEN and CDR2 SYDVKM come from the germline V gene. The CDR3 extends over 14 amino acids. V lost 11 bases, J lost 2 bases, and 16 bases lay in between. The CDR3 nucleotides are TGTGCCCGCACCAAAGCGGTCGGCAATCAGCCCCAGCATTTT. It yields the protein CARTKAVGNQPQHF.

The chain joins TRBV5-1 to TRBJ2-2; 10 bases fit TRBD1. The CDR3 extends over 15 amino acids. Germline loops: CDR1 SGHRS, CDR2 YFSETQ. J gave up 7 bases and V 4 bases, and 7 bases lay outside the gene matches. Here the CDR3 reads CASSIRDRGGGELFF. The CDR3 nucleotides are TGCGCCAGCAGCATCCGGGACAGGGGCGGCGGGGAGCTGTTTTTT.

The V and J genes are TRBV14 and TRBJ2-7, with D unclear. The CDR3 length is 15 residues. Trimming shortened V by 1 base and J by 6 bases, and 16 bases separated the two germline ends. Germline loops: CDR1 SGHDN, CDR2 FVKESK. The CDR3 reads CASSQGGYPSPEQYF. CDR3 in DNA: TGTGCCAGCAGCCAAGGAGGATACCCTTCTCCCGAGCAGTACTTC. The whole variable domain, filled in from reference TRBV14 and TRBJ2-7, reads EAGVTQFPSHSVIEKGQTVTLRCDPISGHDNLYWYRRVMGKEIKFLLHFVKESKQDESGMPNNRFLAERTGGTYSTLKVQPAELEDSGVYFCASSQGGYPSPEQYFGPGTRLTVT.

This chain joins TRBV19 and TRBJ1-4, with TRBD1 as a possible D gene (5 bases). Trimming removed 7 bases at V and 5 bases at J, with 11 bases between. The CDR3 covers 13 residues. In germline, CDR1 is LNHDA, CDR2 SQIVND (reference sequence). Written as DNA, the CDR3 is TGTGCCAGTACTACAGGCCGAAATGAAAAACTGTTTTTT. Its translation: CASTTGRNEKLFF. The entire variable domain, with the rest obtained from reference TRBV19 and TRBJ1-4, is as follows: DGGITQSPKYLFRKEGQNVTLSCEQNLNHDAMYWYRQDPGQGLRLIYYSQIVNDFQKGDIAEGYSVSREKKESFPLTVTSAQKNPTAFYLCASTTGRNEKLFFGSGTQLSVL.

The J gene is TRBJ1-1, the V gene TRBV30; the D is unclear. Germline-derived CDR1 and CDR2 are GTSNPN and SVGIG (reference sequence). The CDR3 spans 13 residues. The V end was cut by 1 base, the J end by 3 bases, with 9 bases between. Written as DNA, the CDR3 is TGTGCCTGGAGTGGGGTGGGAGACACTGAAGCTTTCTTT. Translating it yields CAWSGVGDTEAFF.

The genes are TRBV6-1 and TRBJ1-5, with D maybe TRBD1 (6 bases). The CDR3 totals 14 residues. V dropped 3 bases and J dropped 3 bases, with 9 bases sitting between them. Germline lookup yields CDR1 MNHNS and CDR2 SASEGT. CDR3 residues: CASSDGQFNQPQHF. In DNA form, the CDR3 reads TGTGCCAGCAGTGATGGACAGTTCAATCAGCCCCAGCATTTT.

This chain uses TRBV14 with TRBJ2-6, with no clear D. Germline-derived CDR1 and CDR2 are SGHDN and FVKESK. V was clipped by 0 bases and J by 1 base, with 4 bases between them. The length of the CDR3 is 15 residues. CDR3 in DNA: TGTGCCAGCAGCCAAGAGGGGTCTGGGGCCAACGTCCTGACTTTC. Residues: CASSQEGSGANVLTF.

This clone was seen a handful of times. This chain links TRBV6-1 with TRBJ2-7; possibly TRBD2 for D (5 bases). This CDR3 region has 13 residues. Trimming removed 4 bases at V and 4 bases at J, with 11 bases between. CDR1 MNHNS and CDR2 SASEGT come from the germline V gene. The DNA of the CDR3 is TGTGCCAGCAGTGCAAGTCCGGGGTACGAGCAGTACTTC. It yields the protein CASSASPGYEQYF.

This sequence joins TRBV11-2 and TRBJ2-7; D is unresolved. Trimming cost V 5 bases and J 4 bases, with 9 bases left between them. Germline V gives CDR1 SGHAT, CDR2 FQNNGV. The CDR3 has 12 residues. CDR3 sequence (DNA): TGTGCCAGCAGCCTGAGCCAGTACGAGCAGTACTTC. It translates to CASSLSQYEQYF. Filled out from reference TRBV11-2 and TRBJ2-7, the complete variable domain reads EAGVAQSPRYKIIEKRQSVAFWCNPISGHATLYWYQQILGQGPKLLIQFQNNGVVDDSQLPKDRFSAERLKGVDSTLKIQPAKLEDSAVYLCASSLSQYEQYFGPGTRLTVT.

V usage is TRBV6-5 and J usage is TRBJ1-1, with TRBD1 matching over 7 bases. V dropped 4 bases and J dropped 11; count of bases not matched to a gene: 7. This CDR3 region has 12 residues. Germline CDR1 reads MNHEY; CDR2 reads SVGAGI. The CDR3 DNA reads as TGTGCCAGCAGTTTCCGGGACAGTGCCGCTTTCTTT. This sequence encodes CASSFRDSAAFF.

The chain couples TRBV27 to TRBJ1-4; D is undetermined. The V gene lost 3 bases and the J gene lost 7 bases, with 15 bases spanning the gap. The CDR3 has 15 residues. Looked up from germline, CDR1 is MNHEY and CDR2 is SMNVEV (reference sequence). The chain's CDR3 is CASSFISVTGEKLFF. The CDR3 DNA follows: TGTGCCAGCAGTTTTATATCGGTGACGGGTGAAAAACTGTTTTTT. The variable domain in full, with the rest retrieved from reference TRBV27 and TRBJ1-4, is EAQVTQNPRYLITVTGKKLTVTCSQNMNHEYMSWYRQDPGLGLRQIYYSMNVEVTDKGDVPEGYKVSRKEKRNFPLILESPSPNQTSLYFCASSFISVTGEKLFFGSGTQLSVL.

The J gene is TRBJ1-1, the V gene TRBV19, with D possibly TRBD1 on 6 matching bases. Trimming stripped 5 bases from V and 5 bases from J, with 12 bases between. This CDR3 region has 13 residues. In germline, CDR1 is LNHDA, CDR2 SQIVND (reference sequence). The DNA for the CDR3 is TGTGCCAGTAGTGTGACAGGTGGGACTGAAGCTTTCTTT. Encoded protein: CASSVTGGTEAFF. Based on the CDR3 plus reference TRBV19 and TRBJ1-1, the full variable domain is DGGITQSPKYLFRKEGQNVTLSCEQNLNHDAMYWYRQDPGQGLRLIYYSQIVNDFQKGDIAEGYSVSREKKESFPLTVTSAQKNPTAFYLCASSVTGGTEAFFGQGTRLTVV.

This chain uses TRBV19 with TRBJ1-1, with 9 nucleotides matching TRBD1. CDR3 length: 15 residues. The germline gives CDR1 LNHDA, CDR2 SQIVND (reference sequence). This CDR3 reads CVSRDRASIGAEAFF. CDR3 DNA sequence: TGTGTCAGCAGGGACAGGGCTTCTATCGGGGCTGAAGCTTTCTTT. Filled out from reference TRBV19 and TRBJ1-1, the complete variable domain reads DGGITQSPKYLFRKEGQNVTLSCEQNLNHDAMYWYRQDPGQGLRLIYYSQIVNDFQKGDIAEGYSVSREKKESFPLTVTSAQKNPTAFYLCVSRDRASIGAEAFFGQGTRLTVV.

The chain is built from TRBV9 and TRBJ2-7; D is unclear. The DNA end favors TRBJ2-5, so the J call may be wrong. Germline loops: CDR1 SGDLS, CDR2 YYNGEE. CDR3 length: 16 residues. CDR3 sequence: CASSAFMGLAQETQYF. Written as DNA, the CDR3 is TGTGCCAGCAGCGCCTTTATGGGGTTGGCTCAAGAGACCCAGTACTTC.

The CDR3 DNA reads as TGTGCCAGCAGCCGGACTAGCGGGAGTAATGAGCAGTTCTTC. It yields the protein CASSRTSGSNEQFF. This chain links TRBV7-9 with TRBJ2-1; 13 nucleotides match TRBD2. CDR3 length equals 14 residues. The V segment lost 5 bases and the J segment 7 bases; nucleotides outside the gene matches: 2. In germline, CDR1 is SEHNR, CDR2 FQNEAQ (reference sequence).

CDR3 DNA sequence: TGTGCCAGCAGTACCCGTCCTAGCGGGCCGGTCTCTGGGGCCAACGTCCTGACTTTC. This translates into CASSTRPSGPVSGANVLTF. The chain has TRBV27 and TRBJ2-6, with 8 nucleotides matching TRBD2. The trim removed 5 bases at V and 0 bases at J, leaving 12 bases unmatched. This CDR3 contains 19 residues. In germline, CDR1 is MNHEY, CDR2 SMNVEV (reference sequence). Drawing the rest from reference TRBV27 and TRBJ2-6, the complete variable domain is EAQVTQNPRYLITVTGKKLTVTCSQNMNHEYMSWYRQDPGLGLRQIYYSMNVEVTDKGDVPEGYKVSRKEKRNFPLILESPSPNQTSLYFCASSTRPSGPVSGANVLTFGAGSRLTVL.

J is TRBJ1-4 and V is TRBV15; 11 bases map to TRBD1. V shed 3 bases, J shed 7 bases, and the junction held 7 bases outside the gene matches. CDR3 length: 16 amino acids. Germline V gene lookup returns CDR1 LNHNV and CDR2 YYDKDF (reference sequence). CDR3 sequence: CATSSRLGTGGEKLFF. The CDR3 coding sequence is TGTGCCACCAGCAGCCGATTGGGGACAGGGGGTGAAAAACTGTTTTTT.

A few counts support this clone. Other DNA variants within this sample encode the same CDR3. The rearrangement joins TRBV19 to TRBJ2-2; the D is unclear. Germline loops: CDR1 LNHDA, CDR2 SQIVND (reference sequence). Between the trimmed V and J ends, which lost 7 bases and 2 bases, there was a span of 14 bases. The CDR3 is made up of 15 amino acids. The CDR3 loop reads CASKPRQLNTGELFF. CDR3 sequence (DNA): TGTGCCAGTAAGCCTCGCCAACTAAACACCGGGGAGCTGTTTTTT.